These 27 T cell receptor beta chains were all obtained from the same sample, sequenced in a study of T cells expressing NK-cell markers. TCRdb derives one entry per CDR3 protein from the 5' RACE reads, leaving out DNA. In total, the table holds more than 400,000 distinct CDR3 sequences. What was sequenced was blood T cells: a sorted CD56 or NKG2C T cell subset, CD4+ or CD8+ T cells, or bulk PBMC T cells (not recorded which). These receptors were collected from a woman between 18 and 69 years old in good health.

The V call is TRBV5-5, the J call TRBJ2-2; no DNA is available, so the TRBD1 call from TCRdb remains unchecked. The germline V gene has CDR1 SGHKS and CDR2 YYEKEE (reference sequence). The CDR3 is 18 amino acids. This CDR3 reads CASRVKPGVYRNTGELFF.

The chain carries TRBV20-1 and TRBJ2-3. This CDR3 region has 15 residues. The V gene's germline CDR1 is DFQATT and CDR2 SNEGSKA (reference sequence). CDR3 residues: CSARDLRRSTDTQYF.

The CDR3 reads CASSGTGQGSYNEQFF. The V gene is TRBV9, the J gene TRBJ2-1; the TCRdb call, TRBD1, lacks DNA for checking. The CDR3 is 16 amino acids. Germline CDR1 is SGDLS and CDR2 is YYNGEE. Full variable domain (missing parts from reference TRBV9 and TRBJ2-1): DSGVTQTPKHLITATGQRVTLRCSPRSGDLSVYWYQQSLDQGLQFLIQYYNGEERAKGNILERFSAQQFPDLHSELNLSSLELGDSALYFCASSGTGQGSYNEQFFGPGTRLTVL.

The V gene is TRBV20-1, the J gene TRBJ2-5; as DNA is missing, the TRBD1 call by TCRdb cannot be tested. CDR3 length: 11 residues. Germline V gene data show CDR1 as DFQATT and CDR2 as SNEGSKA (reference sequence). The CDR3 protein is CSARGDGTQYF.

This sequence joins TRBV4-1 and TRBJ1-6. The CDR3 consists of 16 residues. CDR1 is MGHRA, CDR2 YSYEKL, per germline. The CDR3: CASSQARLARVSPLHF.

The V call is TRBV11-2, the J call TRBJ2-2; the TCRdb D gene call, TRBD1, has no DNA to confirm it. The germline CDR1 and CDR2 sequences are SGHAT and FQNNGV. CDR3 length: 15 amino acids. The CDR3: CASSFRTGGNGELFF. The entire variable domain, with the rest obtained from reference TRBV11-2 and TRBJ2-2, is as follows: EAGVAQSPRYKIIEKRQSVAFWCNPISGHATLYWYQQILGQGPKLLIQFQNNGVVDDSQLPKDRFSAERLKGVDSTLKIQPAKLEDSAVYLCASSFRTGGNGELFFGEGSRLTVL.

V gene TRBV20-1 combines with J gene TRBJ2-3; TCRdb gives TRBD2 as the D gene, but with no DNA this cannot be confirmed. The CDR3 covers 17 residues. The V gene's germline CDR1 is DFQATT and CDR2 SNEGSKA (reference sequence). The CDR3 loop reads CSARDLVKRGSTDTQYF.

The chain joins TRBV5-4 to TRBJ2-3; TCRdb's D call, TRBD2, is unchecked because there is no DNA. Germline CDR1 and CDR2: SGHNT and YYREEE (reference sequence). The CDR3 is made up of 16 amino acids. CDR3 in amino acids: CASSRVGAKGGDTQYF.

This chain links TRBV30 with TRBJ1-5; without DNA, the TCRdb call of TRBD1 cannot be checked. The germline V gene has CDR1 GTSNPN and CDR2 SVGIG (reference sequence). There are 13 residues in the CDR3. The CDR3 region is CAWSGQGAQPQHF.

The chain links TRBV12-3 or TRBV12-4 to TRBJ2-3. This CDR3 region has 15 residues. CDR3 region: CASSTSSIRRDTQYF.

The chain carries TRBV20-1 and TRBJ1-6; TCRdb reports TRBD1, a call that lacks DNA to check it against. Per the germline V gene, CDR1 is DFQATT and CDR2 is SNEGSKA (reference sequence). The CDR3 has 12 residues. The chain's CDR3 is CSARDRGAPLHF.

The chain is built from TRBV7-9 and TRBJ2-1; checking the TCRdb D call of TRBD1 is not possible without DNA. This CDR3 has 13 amino acids. Germline CDR1 SEHNR, CDR2 FQNEAQ (reference sequence). CDR3 amino acids: CASSLWGLNEQFF.

The chain employs TRBV3-1 and TRBJ2-7; no DNA is available, so the TRBD1 call from TCRdb remains unchecked. The V gene's germline CDR1 is LGHDT and CDR2 YNNKEL (reference sequence). The CDR3 consists of 13 residues. The chain's CDR3 is CASSHPTGYEQYF.

The chain uses TRBV6-2 or TRBV6-3 and TRBJ2-1; the TCRdb D gene call, TRBD1, has no DNA to confirm it. The CDR3 contains 11 residues. CDR1 is MNHEY, CDR2 SVGEGT, per germline. This CDR3 reads CASGQGVGQFF.

V usage is TRBV7-8 and J usage is TRBJ2-4; the D gene TCRdb calls, TRBD2, cannot be checked with no DNA. The V gene's germline CDR1 is SGHVS and CDR2 FQNEAQ. The CDR3 is made up of 17 amino acids. CDR3 loop: CASSLEWREVSKNIQYF.

The gene calls are TRBV29-1 and TRBJ2-7; lacking DNA, the TRBD2 call made by TCRdb goes unchecked. Germline V lookup: CDR1 SQVTM, CDR2 ANQGSEA. The CDR3 is 13 amino acids. CDR3 sequence: CSAEEDGAYEQYF.

V gene TRBV20-1 combines with J gene TRBJ1-6. Germline V gene data show CDR1 as DFQATT and CDR2 as SNEGSKA (reference sequence). The CDR3 is 15 amino acids. CDR3 sequence: CSARDRKGLDSPLHF.

The gene calls are TRBV20-1 and TRBJ2-1. This CDR3 has 15 residues. Germline V gene lookup returns CDR1 DFQATT and CDR2 SNEGSKA (reference sequence). The CDR3 sequence: CSARSWESSYNEQFF.

V usage is TRBV20-1 and J usage is TRBJ2-4; the D call of TRBD1 rests on TCRdb alone, since no DNA is present to check it. The CDR3 is 16 amino acids. The V gene's germline CDR1 is DFQATT and CDR2 SNEGSKA (reference sequence). CDR3 sequence reads: CSARAPAGLWAHIQYF.

The V gene is TRBV30, the J gene TRBJ2-1. This CDR3 region has 13 residues. CDR1 and CDR2 (germline): GTSNPN, SVGIG (reference sequence). This chain's CDR3 is CAWSLFTYNEQFF. Looking up the rest from reference TRBV30 and TRBJ2-1 gives the full variable domain: SQTIHQWPATLVQPVGSPLSLECTVEGTSNPNLYWYRQAAGRGLQLLFYSVGIGQISSEVPQNLSASRPQDRQFILSSKKLLLSDSGFYLCAWSLFTYNEQFFGPGTRLTVL.

J is TRBJ2-7 and V is TRBV18; TCRdb proposes TRBD1, but this gene call is untestable without DNA. The CDR3 length is 14 residues. CDR1 is KGHSH, CDR2 LQKENI, per germline. CDR3 residues: CASSGSTASYEQYF.

The chain links TRBV9 to TRBJ2-3; TCRdb reports TRBD2, a call that lacks DNA to check it against. The CDR3 is 14 residues long. Germline V gene lookup returns CDR1 SGDLS and CDR2 YYNGEE. CDR3 loop: CASSVGGALDTQYF.

The chain combines TRBV5-4 with TRBJ2-5; TCRdb outputs TRBD2, but without DNA this stays unchecked. Germline CDR1 reads SGHNT; CDR2 reads YYREEE (reference sequence). The CDR3 loop spans 16 amino acids. CDR3 in amino acids: CASGFTSGRAKQTQYF.

V and J are TRBV5-5 and TRBJ2-2. This CDR3 comprises 14 residues. Germline V gene data show CDR1 as SGHKS and CDR2 as YYEKEE (reference sequence). This chain's CDR3 is CASSFGVATGELFF. The full variable domain, its missing parts supplied by reference TRBV5-5 and TRBJ2-2, is DAGVTQSPTHLIKTRGQQVTLRCSPISGHKSVSWYQQVLGQGPQFIFQYYEKEERGRGNFPDRFSARQFPNYSSELNVNALLLGDSALYLCASSFGVATGELFFGEGSRLTVL.

The chain employs TRBV29-1 and TRBJ2-5. This CDR3 comprises 13 residues. Germline CDR1 and CDR2: SQVTM and ANQGSEA. The CDR3 reads CSVDGVRQETQYF.

The V call is TRBV29-1, the J call TRBJ2-3; absent DNA, TCRdb's TRBD2 call cannot be checked. Per the germline V gene, CDR1 is SQVTM and CDR2 is ANQGSEA. The CDR3 has 16 amino acids. CDR3 amino acids: CSVFTGGPVSTDTQYF.

The chain links TRBV6-2 or TRBV6-3 to TRBJ1-5. Germline CDR1 MNHEY, CDR2 SVGEGT. CDR3 length equals 15 residues. The CDR3 sequence: CASSYSGRVNQPQHF.